Below are 10 T cell receptor beta chains sequenced from a single sample in a study of cytomegalovirus exposure and HLA in healthy donors. The primer mix had 60 Vbeta and 13 Jbeta primers. The data were produced by immunoSEQ multiplex PCR, yet TCRdb's version contains in-frame clones alone and is incomplete. The sample carries under 150,000 clones, 75% to 80% recorded once. Material: PBMCs. These TCRs come from a woman aged 40 to 50 in good health and CMV-seropositive.

CDR3 loop: CASSQGQGPEKLFF. CDR3 DNA: TGTGCCAGCTCACAGGGACAGGGACCGGAAAAACTGTTTTTT. The chain combines TRBV18 with TRBJ1-4, with 9 bases matching TRBD1. There are 14 residues in the CDR3. The germline V gene encodes CDR1 KGHSH and CDR2 LQKENI. The ends lost 4 bases at V and 8 bases at J; junction bases unmatched: 5. The full variable domain, rest sourced from reference TRBV18 and TRBJ1-4, is NAGVMQNPRHLVRRRGQEARLRCSPMKGHSHVYWYRQLPEEGLKFMVYLQKENIIDESGMPKERFSAEFPKEGPSILRIQQVVRGDSAAYFCASSQGQGPEKLFFGSGTQLSVL.

This clone occurred a few times. The rearrangement links TRBV5-6 to TRBJ1-1, with 7 positions matching TRBD1. The V gene end was trimmed by 4 bases and the J gene end by 1 base; junction bases not matched to a gene: 7. The CDR3 loop spans 15 amino acids. Germline V gives CDR1 SGHDT, CDR2 YYEEEE. CDR3 loop: CASSRTGAGNTEAFF. DNA of the CDR3: TGTGCCAGCAGCCGGACAGGCGCGGGGAACACTGAAGCTTTCTTT.

Concerning this clone itself: At the DNA level, this CDR3 is encoded by other sequences in the same sample as well. This chain links TRBV9 with TRBJ1-1, with no clear D. V was shortened by 0 bases and J by 0 bases, with 3 bases between the two germline ends. The CDR3 has 13 residues. Germline V CDR1 and CDR2: SGDLS, YYNGEE. CDR3 amino acids: CASSVAVNTEAFF. For the CDR3, the DNA is TGTGCCAGCAGCGTAGCAGTGAACACTGAAGCTTTCTTT.

The CDR3 coding sequence is TGTGCCAGTAGTATCCCTGGTACGACTAGCCACGAGCAGTACTTC. It encodes CASSIPGTTSHEQYF. The gene calls are TRBV19 and TRBJ2-7; 7 bases fit TRBD2. CDR3 length equals 15 residues. Germline-derived CDR1 and CDR2 are LNHDA and SQIVND (reference sequence). Trimming cost V 3 bases and J 5 bases; bases outside gene matches: 10.

This clone has more than one count but fewer than ten. This chain connects TRBV5-4 to TRBJ2-3; D uncertain. Germline V gene lookup returns CDR1 SGHNT and CDR2 YYREEE (reference sequence). This CDR3 comprises 16 residues. V dropped 5 bases and J dropped 0 bases, with 16 bases sitting between them. This chain's CDR3 is CASRHVPRTSTDTQYF. CDR3 nucleotides: TGTGCCAGCAGGCATGTGCCGAGAACTAGCACAGATACGCAGTATTTT.

The chain has TRBV7-3 and TRBJ2-5, with D tentatively TRBD2 (6 bases). Trimming removed 5 bases at V and 2 bases at J, with 15 bases between. In germline, CDR1 is SGHTA, CDR2 FQGTGA. CDR3 length equals 15 residues. The CDR3, as DNA: TGTGCCAGCAGCCCCGGGAGCTACTTTCAAGAGACCCAGTACTTC. As protein: CASSPGSYFQETQYF.

The chain has TRBV5-1 and TRBJ1-2, with D possibly matching TRBD1 (6 bases). There are 14 residues in the CDR3. Looked up from germline, CDR1 is SGHRS and CDR2 is YFSETQ. V lost 4 bases and J 2 bases, leaving 12 bases between the germline ends. This CDR3 is CASSQDRSNYGYTF. The CDR3 nucleotides read TGCGCCAGCAGCCAGGACAGATCCAACTATGGCTACACCTTC.

The CDR3 sequence is CASSYGGTSGRSNTGELFF. The DNA of the CDR3 is TGCGCCAGCAGCTATGGAGGGACTAGCGGGAGGTCGAACACCGGGGAGCTGTTTTTT. The genes are TRBV5-1 and TRBJ2-2; 15 nucleotides match TRBD2. The CDR3 spans 19 residues. Germline lookup yields CDR1 SGHRS and CDR2 YFSETQ. V lost 3 bases and J lost 0; bases outside the gene matches: 6.

Only a few counts were recorded for this clone. This sequence joins TRBV7-6 and TRBJ2-7; no firm D call. V dropped 5 bases and J dropped 6 bases, with 14 bases sitting between them. The CDR3 length is 13 residues. Germline loops: CDR1 SGHVS, CDR2 FNYEAQ. The CDR3 loop is CASSTKAPGEQYF. The CDR3, as DNA: TGTGCCAGCAGCACTAAGGCCCCTGGCGAGCAGTACTTC.

V usage is TRBV28 and J usage is TRBJ2-7; weak D call: TRBD1 (5 bases). V dropped 8 bases and J dropped 5 bases, with 13 bases sitting between them. This CDR3 region has 12 residues. The germline gives CDR1 MDHEN, CDR2 SYDVKM. The CDR3 loop reads CASGTGRHEQYF. As DNA, the CDR3 is TGTGCCAGCGGTACAGGCAGGCACGAGCAGTACTTC.